The present entry profiles one T cell receptor beta chain with its context. It is likely a read error, because the conserved phenylalanine at the end of the CDR3 is missing. TCRdb re-called the PCR reads through MiXCR, storing one row per CDR3 protein. The sample records under 100,000 distinct CDR3 sequences, around 25% being singletons. The CDR3 contains 17 residues. Trimming took off 0 bases at V and 0 bases at J, with 12 bases between the two ends. Germline CDR1 is SQVTM and CDR2 is ANQGSEA. The data were taken from a study of molecular identifiers for immune sequencing clone quantification. The rearrangement uses TRBV29-1 and TRBJ2-6; maybe TRBD1 (6 bases). Sequencing used naive CD8+ T cells from blood, with Jurkat cell RNA spiked in. Subset specified: FACS-sorted CD8+CD4-CCR7+CD45RA+ naive T cells. The origin of this receptor is a human donor in good health. Some libraries in this study had Jurkat cell RNA spiked in. The DNA for the CDR3 is TGCAGCGTTGAAGATTTGGGGGCCCCCTCTGGGGCCAACGTCCTGACTCTC. Protein sequence: CSVEDLGAPSGANVLTL.